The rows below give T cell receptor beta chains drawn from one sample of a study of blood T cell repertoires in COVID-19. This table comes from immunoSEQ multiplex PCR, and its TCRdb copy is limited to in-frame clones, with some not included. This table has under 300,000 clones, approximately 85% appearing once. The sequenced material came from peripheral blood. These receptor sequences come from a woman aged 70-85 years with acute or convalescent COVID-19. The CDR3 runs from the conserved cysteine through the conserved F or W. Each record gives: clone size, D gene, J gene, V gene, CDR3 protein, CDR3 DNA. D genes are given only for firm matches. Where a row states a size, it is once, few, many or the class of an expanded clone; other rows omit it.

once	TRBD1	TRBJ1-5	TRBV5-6	CASSSVLDRDQPQHF	TGTGCCAGCAGCTCGGTGTTGGACAGGGATCAGCCCCAGCATTTT
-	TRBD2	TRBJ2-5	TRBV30	CALAGVWGTQYF	TGTGCCTTAGCGGGGGTATGGGGGACCCAGTACTTC
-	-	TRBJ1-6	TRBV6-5	CASSPRVDSPLHF	TGTGCCAGCAGTCCCAGGGTGGATTCACCCCTCCACTTT
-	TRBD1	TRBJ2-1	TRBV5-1	CASSLRTGGINEQFF	TGCGCCAGCAGCTTGCGGACAGGGGGGATCAATGAGCAGTTCTTC
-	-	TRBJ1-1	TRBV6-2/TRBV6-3	CASSPYYTEAFF	TGTGCCAGCAGTCCCTACTACACTGAAGCTTTCTTT
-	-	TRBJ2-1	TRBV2	CASSRLGSNNEQFF	TGTGCCAGCAGCCGACTAGGGAGTAACAATGAGCAGTTCTTC
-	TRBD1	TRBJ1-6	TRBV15	CATSIQGAVSPLHF	TGTGCCACCAGCATTCAGGGGGCAGTTTCACCCCTCCACTTT
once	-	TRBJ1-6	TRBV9	CASSPRGGDNSPLHF	TGTGCCAGCAGCCCCCGGGGGGGAGATAATTCACCCCTCCACTTT
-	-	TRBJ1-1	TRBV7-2	CASSLAGGLNTEAFF	TGTGCCAGCAGCTTAGCGGGGGGGCTGAACACTGAAGCTTTCTTT
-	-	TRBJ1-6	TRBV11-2	CASSLDSAYTLHF	TGTGCCAGCAGCTTAGATTCAGCGTACACCCTCCACTTT
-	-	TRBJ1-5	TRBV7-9	CASSFPGQDQPQHF	TGTGCCAGCAGTTTTCCTGGACAAGATCAGCCCCAGCATTTT
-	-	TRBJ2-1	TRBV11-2	CASSLVQGGEQFF	TGTGCCAGCAGCTTAGTCCAGGGGGGCGAGCAGTTCTTC
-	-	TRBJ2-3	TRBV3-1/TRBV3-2	CASSQTGLDTQYF	TGTGCCAGCAGCCAGACTGGACTAGATACGCAGTATTTT
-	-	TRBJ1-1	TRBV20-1	CSASQGPQMMAEAFF	TGCAGTGCTAGTCAGGGGCCCCAGATGATGGCTGAAGCTTTCTTT
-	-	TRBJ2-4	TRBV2	CASTTLEGIQYF	TGTGCCAGCACCACGCTCGAGGGCATTCAGTACTTC
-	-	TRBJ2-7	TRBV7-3	CASSLFGGPNSYEQYF	TGTGCCAGCAGCTTATTTGGGGGCCCCAATTCCTACGAGCAGTACTTC
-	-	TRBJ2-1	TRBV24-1	CATSDSLIDEQFF	TGTGCCACCAGTGATTCCCTAATCGATGAGCAGTTCTTC
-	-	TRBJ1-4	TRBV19	CASSILRGVTNEKLFF	TGTGCCAGTAGTATACTCCGGGGGGTAACTAATGAAAAACTGTTTTTT
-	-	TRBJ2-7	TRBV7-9	CASSPRGPSSYEQYF	TGTGCCAGCAGCCCCCGAGGCCCGAGCTCCTACGAGCAGTACTTC
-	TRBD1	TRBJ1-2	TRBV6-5	CASAVKGASYTF	TGTGCCAGCGCAGTAAAGGGGGCGAGCTACACCTTC
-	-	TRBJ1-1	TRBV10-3	CAISRAGVWSTEAFF	TGTGCCATCAGTCGCGCAGGGGTTTGGAGCACTGAAGCTTTCTTT
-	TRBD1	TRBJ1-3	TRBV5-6	CASSLGGQFNTIYF	TGTGCCAGCAGCTTAGGGGGACAGTTCAACACCATATATTTT
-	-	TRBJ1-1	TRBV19	CASRPTGKGTEAFF	TGTGCCAGTAGGCCCACAGGGAAAGGGACTGAAGCTTTCTTT
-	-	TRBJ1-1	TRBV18	CASSPRALGGVNTEAFF	TGTGCCAGCTCACCCAGGGCCTTGGGTGGGGTGAACACTGAAGCTTTCTTT
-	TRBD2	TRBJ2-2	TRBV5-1	CASKRGTNTGELFF	TGCGCCAGCAAGCGGGGAACGAACACCGGGGAGCTGTTTTTT
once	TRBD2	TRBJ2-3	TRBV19	CASSPDRTSGAGGHMTDTQYF	TGTGCCAGTAGTCCGGACCGGACTAGCGGGGCTGGGGGGCACATGACAGATACGCAGTATTTT
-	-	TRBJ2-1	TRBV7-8	CASSLAGHGTRLAEQFF	TGTGCCAGCAGCTTAGCCGGGCACGGTACTCGGCTAGCGGAGCAGTTCTTC
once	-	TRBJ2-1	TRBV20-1	CSASSPRGNEQFF	TGCAGTGCTAGTTCCCCCAGGGGCAATGAGCAGTTCTTC
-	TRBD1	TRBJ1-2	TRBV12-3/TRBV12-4	CASSLTGNYGYTF	TGTGCCAGCAGCTTGACAGGGAACTATGGCTACACCTTC
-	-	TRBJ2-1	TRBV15	CATSRSQGHEQFF	TGTGCCACCAGCAGATCTCAGGGGCATGAGCAGTTCTTC
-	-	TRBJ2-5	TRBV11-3	CASSLGAEETQYF	TGTGCCAGCAGCTTAGGGGCCGAAGAGACCCAGTACTTC
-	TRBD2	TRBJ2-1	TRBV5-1	CASSSVAGGSNEQFF	TGCGCCAGCAGCTCTGTAGCGGGGGGTTCCAATGAGCAGTTCTTC
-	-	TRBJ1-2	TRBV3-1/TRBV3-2	CASSAHGIPNYGYTF	TGTGCCAGCAGCGCTCACGGGATTCCTAACTATGGCTACACCTTC
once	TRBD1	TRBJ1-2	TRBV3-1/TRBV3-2	CASSRETGLGYTF	TGTGCCAGCAGCCGGGAGACAGGGTTAGGCTACACCTTC
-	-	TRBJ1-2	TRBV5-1	CASILDPGDPYGYTF	TGCGCCAGTATCTTGGACCCCGGGGATCCTTATGGCTACACCTTC
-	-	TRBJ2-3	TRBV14	CASSLGGGHDTQYF	TGTGCCAGCAGCCTAGGGGGGGGGCACGATACGCAGTATTTT
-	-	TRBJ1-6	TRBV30	CAWSADFMPLHF	TGTGCCTGGAGTGCGGACTTTATGCCCCTCCACTTT
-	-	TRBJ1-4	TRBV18	CASSARPSTTNEKLFF	TGTGCCAGCTCAGCGCGCCCGTCGACAACTAATGAAAAACTGTTTTTT
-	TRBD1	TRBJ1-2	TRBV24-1	CATSDFRLGGQRYGYTF	TGTGCCACCAGTGATTTTCGTTTAGGGGGCCAGCGGTATGGCTACACCTTC
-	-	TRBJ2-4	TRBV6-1	CASSEWGPNPKNIQYF	TGTGCCAGCAGTGAATGGGGGCCCAACCCCAAAAACATTCAGTACTTC
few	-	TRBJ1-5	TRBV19	CASSTQGHQPQHF	TGTGCCAGTAGCACACAGGGCCACCAGCCCCAGCATTTT
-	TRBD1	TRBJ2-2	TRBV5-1	CASSKRDSHTGELFF	TGCGCCAGCAGCAAACGGGACAGCCATACCGGGGAGCTGTTTTTT
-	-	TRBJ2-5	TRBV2	CASSRDWGQETQYF	TGTGCCAGCAGCCGGGACTGGGGACAAGAGACCCAGTACTTC
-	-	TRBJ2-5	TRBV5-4	CASSSVKGAQYF	TGTGCCAGCAGCTCCGTTAAGGGGGCCCAGTACTTC
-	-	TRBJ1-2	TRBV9	CASSVAELGADTF	TGTGCCAGCAGCGTAGCTGAGTTGGGGGCGGACACCTTC
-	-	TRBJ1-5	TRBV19	CASSIFPNQPQHF	TGTGCCAGTAGTATATTCCCAAATCAGCCCCAGCATTTT
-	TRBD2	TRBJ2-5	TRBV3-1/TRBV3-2	CASSPPGGQDDQETQYF	TGTGCCAGCAGCCCCCCGGGAGGGCAGGACGACCAAGAGACCCAGTACTTC